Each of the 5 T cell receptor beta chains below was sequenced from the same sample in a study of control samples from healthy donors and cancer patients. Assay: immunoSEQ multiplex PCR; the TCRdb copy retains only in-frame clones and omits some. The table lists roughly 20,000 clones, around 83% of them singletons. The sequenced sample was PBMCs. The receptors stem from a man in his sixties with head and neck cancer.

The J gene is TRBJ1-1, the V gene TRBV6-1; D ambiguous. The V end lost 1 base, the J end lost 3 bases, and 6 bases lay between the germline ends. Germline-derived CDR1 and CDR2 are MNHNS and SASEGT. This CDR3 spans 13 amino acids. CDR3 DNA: TGTGCCAGCAGTGAAGTTGTGTACACTGAAGCTTTCTTT. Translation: CASSEVVYTEAFF.

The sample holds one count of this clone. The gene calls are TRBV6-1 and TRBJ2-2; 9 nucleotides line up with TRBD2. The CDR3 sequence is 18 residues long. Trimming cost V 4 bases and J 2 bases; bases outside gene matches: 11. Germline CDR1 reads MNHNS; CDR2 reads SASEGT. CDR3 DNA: TGTGCCAGCAGTGGACTAATAGCGGGAGAAGTCAACACCGGGGAGCTGTTTTTT. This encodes CASSGLIAGEVNTGELFF.

DNA of the CDR3: TGCAGCCAAGCCTCGACTAGTGGCAATGAGCAGTTCTTC. It specifies CSQASTSGNEQFF. The chain recombines TRBV29-1 with TRBJ2-1; D possibly corresponds to TRBD2 (6 bases). V was trimmed by 8 bases and J by 6 bases, leaving 17 bases between them. Germline CDR1 is SQVTM and CDR2 is ANQGSEA. There are 13 residues in the CDR3.

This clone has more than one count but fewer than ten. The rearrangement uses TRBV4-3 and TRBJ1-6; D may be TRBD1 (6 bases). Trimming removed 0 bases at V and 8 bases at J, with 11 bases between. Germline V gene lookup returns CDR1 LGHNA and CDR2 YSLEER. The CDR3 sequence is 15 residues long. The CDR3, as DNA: TGCGCCAGCAGCCAAGAGTATTACAGGGATTCACCCCTCCACTTT. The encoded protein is CASSQEYYRDSPLHF.

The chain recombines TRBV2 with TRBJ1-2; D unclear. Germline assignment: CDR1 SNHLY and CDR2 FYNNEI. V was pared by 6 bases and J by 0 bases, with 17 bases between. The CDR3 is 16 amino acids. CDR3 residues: CASSILPGVTNYGYTF. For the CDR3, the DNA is TGTGCCAGCAGCATTTTACCCGGCGTAACTAACTATGGCTACACCTTC.